Below, 32 T cell receptor beta chains from the same sample are listed, as sequenced in a study of early T cells in non-severe SARS-CoV-2 infection. Each CDR3 protein gets one entry after TCRdb re-called the 5' RACE reads with MiXCR. The data hold tens of thousands of distinct CDR3 sequences, with about 15% observed a single time. Sequencing was performed on whole blood. The receptor set was obtained from an adult who was a healthcare worker with PCR-confirmed SARS-CoV-2 infection or an uninfected control (not recorded which).

This clonotype was seen repeatedly, ten times or more. The V and J genes are TRBV12-3 or TRBV12-4 and TRBJ2-1; D ambiguous. Trimming left V 8 bases short and J 2 bases short, with 13 bases between. This CDR3 region has 14 residues. The CDR3 DNA reads as TGTGCCAGCCCTTGGGGTATGGCCTACAATGAGCAGTTCTTC. This translates into CASPWGMAYNEQFF.

This clonotype was counted ten times or more. V is TRBV19 and J is TRBJ2-3; no clear D gene. Germline V CDR1 and CDR2: LNHDA, SQIVND (reference sequence). The CDR3 loop spans 13 amino acids. The germline V and J ends were trimmed by 3 bases and 1 base, with 5 bases remaining between them. CDR3 loop: CASSMWGTDTQYF. The CDR3 coding sequence is TGTGCCAGTAGTATGTGGGGCACAGATACGCAGTATTTT.

This clonotype appeared a few times. The V gene is TRBV5-6, the J gene TRBJ1-2; a weak D match, TRBD1 (6 bases). This CDR3 region has 14 residues. The germline CDR1 and CDR2 sequences are SGHDT and YYEEEE. The V gene lost 1 base and the J gene lost 7 bases, with 14 bases spanning the gap. CDR3 coding DNA: TGTGCCAGCAGCTTGACAGGGTTCCGCGCTGGCTACACCTTC. It yields the protein CASSLTGFRAGYTF.

This clonotype was detected ten times or more. V gene TRBV3-1 combines with J gene TRBJ2-5, with 7 nucleotides matching TRBD1. Trimming at V came to 6 bases and at J to 9 bases, leaving 7 bases not matched to a gene. CDR3 length: 12 residues. CDR1 and CDR2 (germline): LGHDT, YNNKEL (reference sequence). CDR3 nucleotide sequence: TGTGCCAGCAGTTCGACAGGGTCGGCCCAGTACTTC. Protein: CASSSTGSAQYF.

This rearrangement joins TRBV18 to TRBJ2-1; D is uncertain. The V end lost 2 bases, the J end lost 7 bases, and 9 bases lay between the germline ends. CDR1 and CDR2 (germline): KGHSH, LQKENI. This CDR3 has 13 residues. In DNA, the CDR3 is TGTGCCAGCTCACCAAGGCAATCTAATGAGCAGTTCTTC. Protein product: CASSPRQSNEQFF.

The chain is built from TRBV24-1 and TRBJ2-2, with D possibly TRBD2 on 5 matching bases. V was shortened by 4 bases and J by 5 bases, with 19 bases between the two germline ends. The length of the CDR3 is 17 residues. Germline V gene sequence: CDR1 KGHDR, CDR2 SFDVKD. CDR3 coding DNA: TGTGCCACCAGTGACTCCTCCGTTGGGGAGAGGACCGGGGAGCTGTTTTTT. It translates to CATSDSSVGERTGELFF.

This clonotype was seen ten or more times. The rearrangement joins TRBV12-3 or TRBV12-4 to TRBJ2-2; D uncertain. The CDR3 length is 14 residues. V was pared by 2 bases and J by 0 bases, with 4 bases between. CDR3 loop: CASSLRSNTGELFF. DNA for the CDR3: TGTGCCAGCAGTTTACGGTCGAACACCGGGGAGCTGTTTTTT.

The rearrangement links TRBV15 to TRBJ2-2, with D unclear. Trimming stripped 4 bases from V and 6 bases from J, with 9 bases between. The CDR3 is 13 residues long. Germline CDR1 is LNHNV and CDR2 is YYDKDF (reference sequence). The CDR3 is CATSKVGSGELFF. CDR3 bases: TGTGCCACCAGCAAGGTGGGGTCCGGGGAGCTGTTTTTT.

As concerns this clonotype: One base away lies a much larger clone, so this may be a sequencing read error. The chain uses TRBV11-3 and TRBJ2-2; tentatively, D is TRBD2 (5 bases). The length of the CDR3 is 13 residues. Germline CDR1 SGHNT, CDR2 YENEEA. The CDR3 loop reads CASSLANTGEPFF. In DNA form, the CDR3 reads TGTGCCAGCAGCTTGGCAAACACCGGGGAGCCGTTTTTT.

The chain combines TRBV20-1 with TRBJ2-4; D remains ambiguous. Trimming shortened V by 3 bases and J by 10 bases, and 19 bases separated the two germline ends. Germline CDR1 is DFQATT and CDR2 is SNEGSKA (reference sequence). The CDR3 runs 14 residues. The CDR3 region is CSARAGALDTIQYF. Here the CDR3 DNA reads TGCAGTGCTAGGGCAGGAGCATTGGATACGATTCAGTACTTC.

Only a few counts were recorded for this clonotype. V is TRBV2 and J is TRBJ2-2; D possibly corresponds to TRBD2 (5 bases). V lost 6 bases and J lost 4, with 6 bases in between. CDR1 SNHLY and CDR2 FYNNEI come from the germline V gene. CDR3 length: 12 residues. In DNA, the CDR3 is TGTGCCAGCAGGGACTTCACCGGGGAGCTGTTTTTT. This sequence encodes CASRDFTGELFF.

This clonotype occurred a few times. The V gene is TRBV13, the J gene TRBJ2-5; D assignment may be TRBD1 or TRBD2 (5 bases each). Trimming removed 5 bases from V and 4 bases from J, with 11 bases in between. Germline CDR1 PRHDT, CDR2 FYEKMQ (reference sequence). This CDR3 region has 13 residues. CDR3 residues: CASSPGRVETQYF. DNA of the CDR3: TGTGCCAGCAGCCCGGGACGGGTAGAGACCCAGTACTTC.

This clonotype was seen many times. The chain carries TRBV6-6 and TRBJ2-3; the D gene is possibly TRBD1 (5 bases). Between the trimmed V and J ends, which lost 3 bases and 4 bases, there was a span of 17 bases. The CDR3 length is 16 residues. Germline CDR1 MNHNY, CDR2 SVGAGI (reference sequence). In nucleotides, the CDR3 is TGTGCCAGCAGTTATCGCCCTCCAGGGTCTGCAGATACGCAGTATTTT. Translating gives CASSYRPPGSADTQYF.

In its sample, this clonotype was seen a few times. The chain links TRBV29-1 to TRBJ1-2; D is perhaps TRBD1 (6 bases). Germline V lookup: CDR1 SQVTM, CDR2 ANQGSEA. Trimming removed 4 bases from V and 3 bases from J, with 9 bases in between. The CDR3 spans 12 residues. The CDR3: CSVAQGDYGYTF. CDR3 bases: TGCAGCGTTGCACAGGGTGACTATGGCTACACCTTC.

This clonotype showed up just a few times. V usage is TRBV6-1 and J usage is TRBJ2-5; D is possibly TRBD1 (6 bases). This CDR3 is 14 amino acids long. Germline CDR1 reads MNHNS; CDR2 reads SASEGT. Trimming shortened V by 8 bases and J by 2 bases, and 15 bases separated the two germline ends. In DNA form, the CDR3 reads TGTGCCAGCGGGACACTACACGGGCAAGAGACCCAGTACTTC. Translation gives CASGTLHGQETQYF.

In its sample, this clonotype was seen a few times. The gene calls are TRBV5-1 and TRBJ2-4; weak D call: TRBD1 (5 bases). Trimming removed 0 bases from V and 8 bases from J, with 12 bases in between. The CDR3 is made up of 14 amino acids. The V gene's germline CDR1 is SGHRS and CDR2 YFSETQ. The CDR3 coding sequence is TGCGCCAGCAGCTTGGCAGGGAATAAGGACATTCAGTACTTC. Its translation is CASSLAGNKDIQYF.

This chain connects TRBV7-2 to TRBJ1-5, with D hard to call. CDR1 is SGHTA and CDR2 is FQGNSA in the germline V gene. CDR3 length: 12 amino acids. The V end was cut by 5 bases, the J end by 3 bases, with 5 bases between. CDR3 coding DNA: TGTGCCAGCAGCCCTTACAATCAGCCCCAGCATTTT. Translated: CASSPYNQPQHF.

The chain employs TRBV12-3 or TRBV12-4 and TRBJ2-3; 8 nucleotides agree with TRBD2. J was trimmed by 5 bases and V by 0 bases; bases with no gene match: 10. The CDR3 length is 17 residues. The CDR3 DNA follows: TGTGCCAGCAGTTTAGCGCTGGGCGGGGGGAGTTTAGATACGCAGTATTTT. Translated, it gives CASSLALGGGSLDTQYF.

This clonotype came up a few times. The V and J genes are TRBV2 and TRBJ2-5; 7 positions agree with TRBD1. This CDR3 has 14 amino acids. Germline V lookup: CDR1 SNHLY, CDR2 FYNNEI. V shed 2 bases and J 2 bases; nucleotides not matched to a gene: 2. Written as DNA, the CDR3 is TGTGCCAGCAGTGAATGGGACAGACAAGAGACCCAGTACTTC. It specifies CASSEWDRQETQYF.

In its sample, this clonotype was seen a few times. The chain uses TRBV2 and TRBJ1-1, with 9 bases fitting TRBD1. The J segment lost 4 bases and the V segment lost 8 bases, leaving 11 bases of the junction unmatched. CDR1 and CDR2 from the germline V gene are SNHLY and FYNNEI. The CDR3 loop spans 15 amino acids. CDR3 residues: CASGTYRGQSTEAFF. CDR3 bases: TGTGCCAGCGGAACCTACAGGGGGCAGAGCACTGAAGCTTTCTTT.

This clonotype has only a few counts. The chain employs TRBV7-2 and TRBJ1-1; D is unresolved. The V and J ends lost 0 bases and 7 bases respectively, with 9 bases between them. CDR3 length equals 13 residues. Germline-derived CDR1 and CDR2 are SGHTA and FQGNSA. CDR3 protein: CASSLAQDFEAFF. DNA of the CDR3: TGTGCCAGCAGCTTAGCTCAGGACTTTGAAGCTTTCTTT.

The chain carries TRBV3-1 and TRBJ2-3; D tentatively reads TRBD1 or TRBD2 (5 bases each). The germline V and J ends were trimmed by 4 bases and 3 bases, with 11 bases remaining between them. The CDR3 sequence is 14 residues long. Germline V CDR1 and CDR2: LGHDT, YNNKEL (reference sequence). The CDR3 loop reads CASSRRDRTDTQYF. For the CDR3, the DNA is TGTGCCAGCAGCCGTCGGGACCGTACAGATACGCAGTATTTT.

This clonotype was counted at least ten times. This chain connects TRBV3-1 to TRBJ1-6; 7 bases are shared with TRBD1. In germline, CDR1 is LGHDT, CDR2 YNNKEL (reference sequence). This CDR3 is 21 amino acids long. With 1 base clipped from V and 4 bases from J, the junction kept 19 bases outside the gene matches. The CDR3 loop is CASSQAPASVFRGDYNSPLHF. CDR3 sequence (DNA): TGTGCCAGCAGCCAAGCGCCTGCTTCGGTTTTCAGGGGGGATTATAATTCACCCCTCCACTTT.

The chain joins TRBV9 to TRBJ1-2; D is uncertain. Germline values: CDR1 SGDLS, CDR2 YYNGEE. V gave up 4 bases and J gave up 4 bases, with 8 bases separating them. The length of the CDR3 is 12 residues. CDR3 DNA: TGTGCCAGCAGCCAAACGTTCTATGGCTACACCTTC. This codes for CASSQTFYGYTF.

This clonotype was observed at least ten times. The chain links TRBV7-2 to TRBJ2-4; 11 bases align to TRBD2. The V and J ends lost 1 base and 1 base, in that order; junction bases with no gene match: 6. This CDR3 region has 18 residues. Germline V CDR1 and CDR2: SGHTA, FQGNSA. CDR3 amino acids: CASSLDRASGGAKNIQYF. Written as DNA, the CDR3 is TGTGCCAGCAGCTTAGATCGCGCTAGCGGGGGGGCCAAAAACATTCAGTACTTC.

At least ten counts were recorded for this clonotype. This chain uses TRBV4-2 with TRBJ1-5; no firm D call. The CDR3 runs to 16 residues. CDR1 and CDR2 (germline): LGHNA, YNFKEQ. V lost 0 bases, J lost 0 bases, and 9 bases lay in between. The CDR3 coding sequence is TGTGCCAGCAGCCAAGAAGATTATGATAGCAATCAGCCCCAGCATTTT. As protein: CASSQEDYDSNQPQHF.

This clonotype was detected only a few times. The chain carries TRBV6-1 and TRBJ1-2; no firm D call. V was pared by 2 bases and J by 8 bases, with 12 bases between. The CDR3 is 13 residues long. The V gene's germline CDR1 is MNHNS and CDR2 SASEGT. CDR3 DNA: TGTGCCAGCAGTGAAAACGGATCACGAGGCTACACCTTC. Amino acid sequence: CASSENGSRGYTF.

The V and J genes are TRBV7-8 and TRBJ1-2, with D perhaps TRBD1 (6 bases). V was pared by 5 bases and J by 6 bases, with 19 bases between. CDR3 size: 15 residues. Germline V lookup: CDR1 SGHVS, CDR2 FQNEAQ. The CDR3 is CASSQTRGGLDGYTF. CDR3 bases: TGTGCCAGCAGCCAAACGCGGGGGGGGCTTGATGGCTACACCTTC.

The V and J genes are TRBV30 and TRBJ1-1; D gene ambiguous. The CDR3 consists of 12 residues. Germline V CDR1 and CDR2: GTSNPN, SVGIG (reference sequence). V was clipped by 4 bases and J by 3 bases, with 9 bases between them. CDR3 in amino acids: CAWTGGYTEAFF. The CDR3 DNA sequence: TGTGCCTGGACTGGCGGATACACTGAAGCTTTCTTT.

This clonotype has ten or more counts. V is TRBV27 and J is TRBJ1-2, with D possibly being TRBD1 (6 bases). Germline V lookup: CDR1 MNHEY, CDR2 SMNVEV (reference sequence). This CDR3 is 17 amino acids long. V gave up 4 bases and J gave up 0 bases, with 18 bases separating them. The CDR3 is CASSSHARQATNYGYTF. CDR3 nucleotide sequence: TGTGCCAGCAGTTCGCACGCAAGACAGGCTACTAACTATGGCTACACCTTC.

This clonotype was recorded at least ten times. This chain's CDR3 is CASSSRGAGVAGELFF. The CDR3 nucleotides read TGTGCCAGCAGTTCGCGGGGGGCTGGTGTCGCCGGGGAGCTGTTTTTT. This chain links TRBV12-3 or TRBV12-4 with TRBJ2-2; 8 bases align to TRBD2. V was clipped by 4 bases and J by 6 bases; unmatched bases: 10. The CDR3 covers 16 residues.

This clonotype occurred a few times. The chain links TRBV9 to TRBJ2-2; possibly TRBD1 for D (5 bases). Germline V gene data show CDR1 as SGDLS and CDR2 as YYNGEE. This CDR3 spans 16 amino acids. V lost 4 bases, J lost 4 bases, and 17 bases lay in between. The CDR3 is CASSPPEGVATGELFF. For the CDR3, the DNA is TGTGCCAGCAGCCCACCTGAAGGGGTGGCCACCGGGGAGCTGTTTTTT.